A selection of T cell receptor beta chains follows, all from one sample in a study of T-cell memory formation after mild COVID-19. TCRdb recomputed calls from the 5' RACE reads with MiXCR, one row per CDR3 protein. The sample consists of a few hundred thousand distinct CDR3 sequences, roughly 22% of them appearing once. The specimen sequenced was PBMCs or a T cell subset sorted from them (not recorded which). The receptors derive from an adult woman who had mild COVID-19 (a few samples of this study predate the infection). Cell type and time point are not known. Both conserved end residues are part of each CDR3. A D gene is named only where the DNA matches it firmly.

CASSALGPLMNTEAFF TRBJ1-1 TRBV5-6 .
CATSDSGTGRGNTEAFF TRBJ1-1 TRBV24-1 TRBD1
CASSVAGRGSDEAFF TRBJ1-1 TRBV9 .
CASSGDAPGLLTNGTPLHF TRBJ1-6 TRBV6-1 .
CASSGRDISYEQYF TRBJ2-7 TRBV19 .
CASSAQGGVTEAFF TRBJ1-1 TRBV2 .
CASIPYGGQRGTYEQYF TRBJ2-7 TRBV7-9 TRBD1
CASSLRGKYSRANQPQHF TRBJ1-5 TRBV5-6 .
CASSGRTSMSDTQYF TRBJ2-3 TRBV7-8 TRBD2
CASSPGRGQPQHF TRBJ1-5 TRBV18 .
CASRTSGVSNTGELFF TRBJ2-2 TRBV12-3/TRBV12-4 TRBD2
CASSPLTRLAASYNEQFF TRBJ2-1 TRBV7-8 TRBD2
CASSQDPGRYNEQFF TRBJ2-1 TRBV3-1 .
CASSLTGQGGRGTQYF TRBJ2-5 TRBV5-6 TRBD1
CAIMGRSSRGRGELFF TRBJ2-2 TRBV10-3 .
CATSDSPDRANGYTF TRBJ1-2 TRBV24-1 TRBD1
CASSLSDRGGETQYF TRBJ2-5 TRBV27 TRBD1
CASSGGGLNNEQFF TRBJ2-1 TRBV6-1 .
CASSSRDPSSYNEQFF TRBJ2-1 TRBV12-3/TRBV12-4 .
CAWSVKYEQYF TRBJ2-7 TRBV30 .
CASSESGQKETQYF TRBJ2-5 TRBV6-1 TRBD1
CASSGFNYGYTF TRBJ1-2 TRBV6-2/TRBV6-3 .
CASSPGTGYNEQFF TRBJ2-1 TRBV5-1 TRBD1
CSARDGRGADTQYF TRBJ2-3 TRBV20-1 .
CASSWQRPRVTTWNEQFF TRBJ2-1 TRBV6-7 .
CSAGKARGLDGTQYF TRBJ2-5 TRBV20-1 TRBD2
CATSDRGHSAGELFF TRBJ2-2 TRBV24-1 .
CASSGDLGNQPQHF TRBJ1-5 TRBV25-1 .
CASSLVSGDYGYTF TRBJ1-2 TRBV5-1 .
CASSLGDRGHRETQYF TRBJ2-5 TRBV7-9 TRBD1
CASRERGYNEQFF TRBJ2-1 TRBV30 .
CASSVTSGGSGANEQFF TRBJ2-1 TRBV9 TRBD2
CASSLEGGSIYSYEQYF TRBJ2-7 TRBV7-2 .
CASTQVSSYEQYF TRBJ2-7 TRBV10-2 .
CASSDAGQEETQYF TRBJ2-5 TRBV6-1 .
CASSLAGGAIGYTF TRBJ1-2 TRBV7-9 TRBD1
CASSFSWGLGQGSPYEQYF TRBJ2-7 TRBV12-3/TRBV12-4 TRBD1
CASSLFPSGRENIQYF TRBJ2-4 TRBV5-1 TRBD2
CASSYGGQGMKPQHF TRBJ1-5 TRBV6-2/TRBV6-3 TRBD1
CSVVEHTGELFF TRBJ2-2 TRBV29-1 .
CSVDLAGGHNEQFF TRBJ2-1 TRBV29-1 TRBD2
CASSSSRTSEETQYF TRBJ2-5 TRBV7-2 TRBD2
CAISDAGTAPGNEQFF TRBJ2-1 TRBV10-3 TRBD1
CASSSTGGGNTGELFF TRBJ2-2 TRBV4-1 TRBD1
CAISDEGAKSYEQYF TRBJ2-7 TRBV10-3 TRBD1
CSARIGTGGTGELFF TRBJ2-2 TRBV20-1 TRBD1
CASSNTGGVEQYF TRBJ2-7 TRBV9 TRBD1
CAWTTSIHEQFF TRBJ2-1 TRBV30 .
CASSLEDLGPDGYTF TRBJ1-2 TRBV7-2 .
CASSERGEQPQHF TRBJ1-5 TRBV6-1 .
CASSQSRKKLFF TRBJ1-4 TRBV4-3 .
CAWSRQGWTGELFF TRBJ2-2 TRBV30 TRBD1